These T cell receptor beta chains were read from a single sample in a study of OX40 agonist ivuxolimab in advanced cancers. Using immunoSEQ multiplex PCR, the repertoire was profiled, and TCRdb retains in-frame clones only, with some absent. The sample holds approximately 90,000 clones; about 88% are singletons and the top ten take 0.25% to 0.3%. The specimen comprised CD4+ or CD8+ T cells sorted from blood, sampled in a trial of the OX40 agonist ivuxolimab. The receptors here all came from an adult with an advanced solid tumor such as melanoma, head and neck, liver or kidney cancer. CDR3s include the opening cysteine and the closing phenylalanine or tryptophan. D genes are given only for firm matches. The size of a clone is reported for some rows only, either as once, few or many, or as a class for expanded clones.

TRBV9,TRBJ2-7,14,TRBD2,once,CASSVRGAGEEQYF,TGTGCCAGCAGCGTAAGGGGAGCGGGGGAGGAGCAGTACTTC
TRBV1,TRBJ1-4,18,.,.,CTSSQDPLDSPTNEKLFF,TGCACCAGCAGCCAAGACCCTTTAGACAGTCCAACTAATGAAAAACTGTTTTTT
TRBV2,TRBJ2-6,18,.,.,CASRLGTLDRSGANVLTF,TGTGCCAGCAGGTTGGGGACATTAGATCGCTCTGGGGCCAACGTCCTGACTTTC
TRBV9,TRBJ1-1,18,TRBD1,.,CASSESRQGAKVLAEAFF,TGTGCCAGCAGCGAGTCTAGACAGGGGGCGAAAGTGCTTGCTGAAGCTTTCTTT
TRBV6-5,TRBJ1-1,13,.,.,CASSYGENTEAFF,TGTGCCAGCAGTTACGGTGAGAACACTGAAGCTTTCTTT
TRBV7-3,TRBJ2-3,13,.,.,CASSPGGADTQYF,TGTGCCAGCAGCCCCGGGGGCGCAGATACGCAGTATTTT
TRBV10-3,TRBJ1-3,14,.,few,CAISMGDNGNTIYF,TGTGCCATCAGTATGGGGGACAATGGAAACACCATATATTTT
TRBV6-6,TRBJ2-7,12,.,once,CASGSGGGVQYF,TGTGCCAGCGGAAGTGGGGGCGGCGTGCAGTACTTC
TRBV6-5,TRBJ1-2,14,.,.,CASSTPGGNYGYTF,TGTGCCAGCAGTACCCCCGGCGGTAACTATGGCTACACCTTC
TRBV7-9,TRBJ2-2,13,.,.,CASSRGEDGELFF,TGTGCCAGCAGCCGCGGGGAGGACGGGGAGCTGTTTTTT
TRBV5-8,TRBJ2-2,16,.,.,CASSLASTGISGELFF,TGTGCCAGCAGCTTGGCCTCCACAGGGATCAGCGGGGAGCTGTTTTTT
TRBV5-4,TRBJ1-6,14,TRBD1,few,CASSGGQFNSPLHF,TGTGCCAGCAGCGGGGGACAGTTTAATTCACCCCTCCACTTT
TRBV6-6,TRBJ2-3,15,TRBD2,.,CASSYGAGGTDTQYF,TGTGCCAGCAGTTACGGAGCGGGGGGCACAGATACGCAGTATTTT
TRBV30,TRBJ2-3,13,.,.,CAWLGPNTDTQYF,TGTGCCTGGCTGGGACCGAACACAGATACGCAGTATTTT
TRBV7-3,TRBJ2-2,11,.,few,CASSFGGELFF,TGTGCCAGCAGCTTCGGCGGGGAGCTGTTTTTT
TRBV4-1,TRBJ2-7,15,.,.,CASSQEDARTYEQYF,TGCGCCAGCAGCCAAGAGGACGCCCGAACCTACGAGCAGTACTTC
TRBV5-1,TRBJ1-1,15,.,.,CASSLGQTTSTEAFF,TGCGCCAGCAGCTTGGGACAGACTACGAGTACTGAAGCTTTCTTT
TRBV6-5,TRBJ2-5,15,.,.,CASSYADNRQETQYF,TGTGCCAGCAGTTACGCGGACAACCGCCAAGAGACCCAGTACTTC
TRBV6-1,TRBJ2-5,14,TRBD1,.,CASSEQGAGETQYF,TGTGCCAGCAGTGAACAGGGGGCGGGGGAGACCCAGTACTTC
TRBV14,TRBJ1-1,13,.,.,CASSQYGGREAFF,TGTGCCAGCAGCCAGTATGGGGGGAGGGAAGCTTTCTTT
TRBV7-2,TRBJ1-1,15,.,.,CASSLARQRMTEAFF,TGTGCCAGCAGCTTAGCGCGACAGAGGATGACTGAAGCTTTCTTT
TRBV19,TRBJ2-2,10,.,.,CASKSGELFF,TGTGCCAGTAAAAGCGGGGAGCTGTTTTTT
TRBV10-3,TRBJ1-3,14,TRBD1,.,CATSGTADGNTIYF,TGTGCCACCTCCGGGACAGCTGATGGAAACACCATATATTTT
TRBV6-4,TRBJ2-6,15,.,.,CASSDAGWGANVLTF,TGTGCCAGCAGTGACGCGGGGTGGGGGGCCAACGTCCTGACTTTC
TRBV6-5,TRBJ2-4,14,TRBD1,.,CASRLHRGGNIQYF,TGTGCCAGCAGGCTACACAGGGGTGGGAACATTCAGTACTTC
TRBV18,TRBJ2-2,16,.,once,CASSPRPHANTGELFF,TGTGCCAGCTCACCACGACCCCACGCGAACACCGGGGAGCTGTTTTTT
TRBV14,TRBJ2-7,12,.,.,CASSGPYYEQYF,TGTGCCAGCTCGGGACCCTACTACGAGCAGTACTTC
TRBV11-3,TRBJ2-7,15,TRBD1,.,CASSHSGTGDHEQYF,TGTGCCAGCAGCCATTCCGGGACAGGGGACCACGAGCAGTACTTC
TRBV13,TRBJ2-5,13,.,.,CASSPGAQETQYF,TGTGCCAGCAGCCCCGGGGCCCAAGAGACCCAGTACTTC
TRBV12-5,TRBJ2-7,19,TRBD2,.,CASGLVRFRGGGNSYEQYF,TGTGCTAGTGGTTTGGTAAGGTTCCGGGGCGGGGGTAACTCCTACGAGCAGTACTTC
TRBV13,TRBJ1-5,14,TRBD1,.,CASSRGTGGEAQHF,TGTGCCAGCAGCCGAGGTACAGGGGGGGAGGCCCAGCATTTT
TRBV30,TRBJ1-6,15,TRBD1,.,CALRPGGAGNSPLHF,TGTGCGCTCCGGCCAGGGGGCGCAGGTAATTCACCCCTCCACTTT
TRBV6-5,TRBJ1-2,12,.,.,CASGVFGYGYTF,TGTGCCAGCGGAGTTTTTGGTTATGGCTACACCTTC